These 21 T cell receptor beta chains share one sample of origin, sequenced in a study of early T cells in non-severe SARS-CoV-2 infection. Each CDR3 protein is one row after TCRdb ran MiXCR on the 5' RACE reads. The profile shows around 83,000 distinct CDR3 sequences, about 10% of them singletons. The starting material was whole blood, obtained at baseline. Receptor source: an adult who was a healthcare worker with PCR-confirmed SARS-CoV-2 infection or an uninfected control (not recorded which).

This clonotype was seen only a few times. This rearrangement joins TRBV5-4 to TRBJ1-5, with a weak D call TRBD1 (6 bases). CDR1 and CDR2 (germline): SGHNT, YYREEE (reference sequence). This CDR3 has 14 amino acids. V was trimmed by 1 base and J by 1 base, leaving 6 bases between them. The CDR3 spells CASSLQGSNQPQHF. The DNA of the CDR3 is TGTGCCAGCAGCTTGCAGGGGAGCAATCAGCCCCAGCATTTT. Using reference TRBV5-4 and TRBJ1-5 for the parts outside the CDR3, the full variable domain is ETGVTQSPTHLIKTRGQQVTLRCSSQSGHNTVSWYQQALGQGPQFIFQYYREEENGRGNFPPRFSGLQFPNYSSELNVNALELDDSALYLCASSLQGSNQPQHFGDGTRLSIL.

The chain has TRBV19 and TRBJ2-6, with a weak D call TRBD1 (5 bases). The CDR3 totals 13 residues. CDR1 LNHDA and CDR2 SQIVND come from the germline V gene (reference sequence). Trimming took 9 bases from V and 0 from J, leaving 6 bases between them. CDR3 coding DNA: TGTGCCAGCGACAGCTCTGGGGCCAACGTCCTGACTTTC. The encoded protein is CASDSSGANVLTF.

There are many counts of this clonotype. The rearrangement links TRBV11-2 to TRBJ1-1; the D is unclear. This CDR3 region has 13 residues. CDR1 and CDR2 from the germline V gene are SGHAT and FQNNGV. V was shortened by 3 bases and J by 3 bases, with 8 bases between the two germline ends. CDR3 DNA sequence: TGTGCCAGCAGCTTTGGCAGCGACACTGAAGCTTTCTTT. Protein sequence: CASSFGSDTEAFF.

This clonotype occurred many times. V gene TRBV29-1 combines with J gene TRBJ2-7, with 9 nucleotides matching TRBD2. The CDR3 is made up of 13 amino acids. V lost 5 bases to trimming and J lost 1 base; unmatched junction nucleotides: 3. Germline V CDR1 and CDR2: SQVTM, ANQGSEA. The CDR3 protein is CSVRLAVSYEQYF. The CDR3 region has the DNA TGCAGCGTTCGACTAGCGGTTTCCTACGAGCAGTACTTC.

This clonotype was observed once. V and J are TRBV5-1 and TRBJ2-1; tentatively, D is TRBD2 (6 bases). Trimming removed 0 bases from V and 3 bases from J, with 7 bases in between. The CDR3 extends over 14 amino acids. Germline CDR1 and CDR2: SGHRS and YFSETQ. The CDR3 region is CASSLAEGYNEQFF. The CDR3 DNA reads as TGCGCCAGCAGCTTGGCGGAGGGCTACAATGAGCAGTTCTTC. The variable domain in full, completed from reference TRBV5-1 and TRBJ2-1, reads KAGVTQTPRYLIKTRGQQVTLSCSPISGHRSVSWYQQTPGQGLQFLFEYFSETQRNKGNFPGRFSGRQFSNSRSEMNVSTLELGDSALYLCASSLAEGYNEQFFGPGTRLTVL.

A remark on this clonotype: At one end, the junction sequence differs from germline, possibly due to a read error. The chain has TRBV7-2 and TRBJ2-3; 10 nucleotides agree with TRBD2. Germline V gives CDR1 SGHTA, CDR2 FQGNSA. The length of the CDR3 is 18 residues. CDR3 DNA: TGTGCCAGCAGCCTAAGACTTCGACTAGCGGGCAGCATAGATACGCAGTATTTT. Translated: CASSLRLRLAGSIDTQYF.

There are many counts of this clonotype. The chain recombines TRBV12-3 or TRBV12-4 with TRBJ2-6; D ambiguous. This CDR3 contains 16 residues. V was cut by 4 bases and J by 4 bases, with 14 bases left in between. The CDR3 sequence is CASSYTSAKGANVLTF. CDR3 DNA: TGTGCCAGCAGTTATACGTCGGCGAAAGGGGCCAACGTCCTGACTTTC.

The gene calls are TRBV5-1 and TRBJ1-2, with D possibly TRBD1 on 5 matching bases. In germline, CDR1 is SGHRS, CDR2 YFSETQ. The V and J ends lost 5 bases and 6 bases respectively, with 14 bases between them. CDR3 length: 13 amino acids. The CDR3, as DNA: TGCGCCAGCAGATCATCGACAGCTAATGGCTACACCTTC. It codes for CASRSSTANGYTF.

This clonotype appeared a few times. The chain uses TRBV24-1 and TRBJ2-1, with 7 bases that match TRBD1. CDR1 is KGHDR, CDR2 SFDVKD, per germline. The CDR3 extends over 16 amino acids. Losses at the gene ends were 3 bases for V and 8 bases for J; bases not matched to a gene: 12. CDR3 sequence: CATSDLRGSKADEQFF. CDR3 coding DNA: TGTGCCACCAGTGATCTCAGGGGGTCGAAGGCCGATGAGCAGTTCTTC.

This clonotype was seen only a few times. This sequence joins TRBV28 and TRBJ2-3; tentatively, D is TRBD1 (7 bases). The V and J ends lost 1 base and 4 bases respectively, with 21 bases between them. Per the germline V gene, CDR1 is MDHEN and CDR2 is SYDVKM. CDR3 size: 18 residues. The CDR3: CASSLSTGFGSFADTQYF. The CDR3 nucleotides are TGTGCCAGCAGTTTATCGACAGGGTTCGGGAGTTTTGCAGATACGCAGTATTTT.

V is TRBV20-1 and J is TRBJ2-7, with D possibly TRBD1 on 6 matching bases. This CDR3 has 12 residues. Per germline, CDR1 DFQATT and CDR2 SNEGSKA (reference sequence). Trimming stripped 5 bases from V and 3 bases from J, with 11 bases between. The CDR3 DNA reads TGCAGTGCTTCCGGGACAAACTACGAGCAGTACTTC. It specifies CSASGTNYEQYF.

This clonotype was detected many times. The rearrangement links TRBV6-5 to TRBJ2-4, with 8 positions matching TRBD2. Germline CDR1 reads MNHEY; CDR2 reads SVGAGI. The CDR3 has 16 residues. V was pared by 11 bases and J by 0 bases, with 12 bases of the junction left unmatched. The CDR3 region has the DNA TGTGCCGGTTGTAACGGGAGGGTCCTAGCCAAAAACATTCAGTACTTC. This sequence encodes CAGCNGRVLAKNIQYF.

This clonotype turned up a few times. The chain has TRBV7-9 and TRBJ2-2, with 8 bases lining up with TRBD2. This CDR3 region has 16 residues. Germline CDR1 is SEHNR and CDR2 is FQNEAQ (reference sequence). J gave up 4 bases and V 5 bases, and 9 bases lay outside the gene matches. CDR3 sequence reads: CASSPLSTSGTGELFF. DNA for the CDR3: TGTGCCAGCAGCCCACTCAGCACTAGCGGCACCGGGGAGCTGTTTTTT.

This clonotype was seen more than once but under ten times. The V and J genes are TRBV7-2 and TRBJ2-7, with D perhaps matching TRBD2 (5 bases). The CDR3 loop spans 16 amino acids. Trimming took 3 bases from V and 4 from J, leaving 19 bases between them. Germline V CDR1 and CDR2: SGHTA, FQGNSA. The CDR3 DNA follows: TGTGCCAGCAGCTTGAATCTAGCTCACCACCCTTACGAGCAGTACTTC. Encoded protein: CASSLNLAHHPYEQYF. The entire variable domain, with the rest obtained from reference TRBV7-2 and TRBJ2-7, is as follows: GAGVSQSPSNKVTEKGKDVELRCDPISGHTALYWYRQSLGQGLEFLIYFQGNSAPDKSGLPSDRFSAERTGGSVSTLTIQRTQQEDSAVYLCASSLNLAHHPYEQYFGPGTRLTVT.

This clonotype has at least ten counts. This chain links TRBV30 with TRBJ2-1, with TRBD1 matching over 10 bases. The CDR3 contains 17 residues. Per the germline V gene, CDR1 is GTSNPN and CDR2 is SVGIG (reference sequence). The J segment lost 2 bases and the V segment lost 1 base, leaving 8 bases of the junction unmatched. The CDR3 region is CAWSGGDRGYAYNEQFF. In DNA, the CDR3 is TGTGCCTGGAGTGGGGGGGACAGGGGATATGCCTACAATGAGCAGTTCTTC.

This clonotype was recorded a few times. The genes are TRBV2 and TRBJ2-1; D possibly corresponds to TRBD2 (6 bases). The CDR3 has 12 amino acids. V was cut by 7 bases and J by 6 bases, with 10 bases left in between. Per the germline V gene, CDR1 is SNHLY and CDR2 is FYNNEI. This CDR3 reads CASMEGLNEQFF. The CDR3 DNA sequence: TGTGCCAGCATGGAGGGTCTCAATGAGCAGTTCTTC.

This clonotype is classed as medium-sized (0.01 to 0.1%). The chain's CDR3 is CASSPTGGGLADNEQFF. The CDR3 bases are TGTGCCAGCAGCCCGACCGGCGGGGGACTAGCGGACAATGAGCAGTTCTTC. J is TRBJ2-1 and V is TRBV7-3, with 11 bases aligning to TRBD2. Per germline, CDR1 SGHTA and CDR2 FQGTGA. This CDR3 spans 17 amino acids. V gave up 5 bases and J gave up 5 bases; unmatched junction bases: 11.

This clonotype was counted a few times. The chain combines TRBV3-1 with TRBJ1-1; D ambiguous. The length of the CDR3 is 16 residues. The germline CDR1 and CDR2 sequences are LGHDT and YNNKEL (reference sequence). The V end was cut by 1 base, the J end by 6 bases, with 18 bases between. CDR3: CASSQGGKTQGAEAFF. In DNA form, the CDR3 reads TGTGCCAGCAGCCAAGGGGGAAAAACCCAAGGCGCTGAAGCTTTCTTT.

With respect to this clonotype: This clone may be a read error of a much larger clone one base away. This chain uses TRBV28 with TRBJ1-4, with D uncertain. Per germline, CDR1 MDHEN and CDR2 SYDVKM. CDR3 length: 12 amino acids. CDR3: CASSVDLRTKIF. CDR3 coding DNA: TGTGCCAGCAGTGTGGATTTGAGAACGAAAATTTTT.

The J gene is TRBJ2-5, the V gene TRBV7-2; 7 bases are a match to TRBD2. CDR1 is SGHTA, CDR2 FQGNSA, per germline. The CDR3 spans 15 residues. J gave up 7 bases and V 1 base, and 9 bases lay outside the gene matches. CDR3 sequence: CASSLVISPGGTQYF. The CDR3, as DNA: TGTGCCAGCAGCTTAGTAATCTCGCCGGGAGGGACCCAGTACTTC.

This clonotype was seen ten or more times. The gene calls are TRBV7-8 and TRBJ1-3; TRBD1 matches at 7 bases. Germline assignment: CDR1 SGHVS and CDR2 FQNEAQ. This CDR3 has 16 residues. Trimming cost V 5 bases and J 1 base; bases outside gene matches: 8. Here the CDR3 reads CASSPRQGGSGNTIYF. Here the CDR3 DNA reads TGTGCCAGCAGCCCCCGACAGGGTGGATCTGGAAACACCATATATTTT.